The sequence of this TCR beta chain was determined in a study of blood T cell repertoires in COVID-19. The assay was immunoSEQ multiplex PCR, and TCRdb's table has in-frame clones only and misses some. This sample has 120,000 or so clones, with less than 90% found just once. Trimming cost V 0 bases and J 6 bases, with 15 bases left between them. Germline lookup yields CDR1 SGDLS and CDR2 YYNGEE. CDR3 length equals 16 residues. Sequencing was done on a sample of peripheral blood. This chain uses TRBV9 with TRBJ2-2; D is possibly TRBD2 (5 bases). This TCR was recovered from an elderly woman with acute or convalescent COVID-19. CDR3 region: CASSVADSRRSGELFF. CDR3 DNA: TGTGCCAGCAGCGTAGCGGATTCCAGGAGGTCCGGGGAGCTGTTTTTT.